One sample yielded the 5 T cell receptor beta chains listed below, sequenced in a study of T-cell reconstitution after alpha-beta-depleted transplantation in children. Unique molecular identifiers were incorporated during preparation of the TCRbeta library. One entry per CDR3 protein, called by TCRdb with MiXCR from the PCR reads. The repertoire has about 980,000 distinct CDR3 sequences, 25% to 35% of them found once; the top ten carry approximately 30%. The specimen was PBMCs, mostly from graft donor cells, collected 360 days after TCRalphabeta/CD19-depleted stem cell transplant. The origin of the receptors is a boy in the first two years of life who had a stem cell transplant for SCID, so the T cells may come from the graft donor.

The rearrangement uses TRBV6-5 and TRBJ1-3; D uncertain. V lost 2 bases and J 0 bases, leaving 11 bases between the germline ends. Germline lookup yields CDR1 MNHEY and CDR2 SVGAGI. The CDR3 contains 16 residues. CDR3 nucleotide sequence: TGTGCCAGCAGTTACGAGGGCAGCCACTCTGGAAACACCATATATTTT. Translating it yields CASSYEGSHSGNTIYF.

The V call is TRBV15, the J call TRBJ1-2, with a tentative D call TRBD1 (6 bases). The germline V gene encodes CDR1 LNHNV and CDR2 YYDKDF (reference sequence). The V and J ends lost 5 bases and 4 bases respectively, with 23 bases between them. This CDR3 is built from 17 residues. The CDR3 here is CATSPTPKTGGPYGYTF. The CDR3 nucleotides are TGTGCCACCAGCCCCACACCAAAGACAGGCGGTCCCTATGGCTACACCTTC. The full variable domain, rest sourced from reference TRBV15 and TRBJ1-2, is DAMVIQNPRYQVTQFGKPVTLSCSQTLNHNVMYWYQQKSSQAPKLLFHYYDKDFNNEADTPDNFQSRRPNTSFCFLDIRSPGLGDTAMYLCATSPTPKTGGPYGYTFGSGTRLTVV.

The rearrangement joins TRBV13 to TRBJ2-3; D remains ambiguous. The CDR3 runs to 13 residues. V was trimmed by 5 bases and J by 2 bases, leaving 8 bases between them. From germline, CDR1 is PRHDT and CDR2 FYEKMQ (reference sequence). The CDR3: CASSQTDTDTQYF. DNA of the CDR3: TGTGCCAGCAGCCAGACTGACACAGATACGCAGTATTTT.

The gene calls are TRBV28 and TRBJ2-7, with 9 positions matching TRBD1. Per the germline V gene, CDR1 is MDHEN and CDR2 is SYDVKM. J gave up 3 bases and V 3 bases, and 6 bases lay outside the gene matches. There are 15 residues in the CDR3. CDR3 region: CASSLRDRVVYEQYF. CDR3 DNA: TGTGCCAGCAGTTTGCGGGACAGGGTTGTCTACGAGCAGTACTTC.

The chain links TRBV28 to TRBJ1-2; D remains ambiguous. The CDR3 consists of 14 residues. V gave up 2 bases and J gave up 4 bases, with 11 bases separating them. Germline V gene sequence: CDR1 MDHEN, CDR2 SYDVKM. In nucleotides, the CDR3 is TGTGCCAGCAGTTTAGGGCGAGGCATCTATGGCTACACCTTC. Translating it yields CASSLGRGIYGYTF.